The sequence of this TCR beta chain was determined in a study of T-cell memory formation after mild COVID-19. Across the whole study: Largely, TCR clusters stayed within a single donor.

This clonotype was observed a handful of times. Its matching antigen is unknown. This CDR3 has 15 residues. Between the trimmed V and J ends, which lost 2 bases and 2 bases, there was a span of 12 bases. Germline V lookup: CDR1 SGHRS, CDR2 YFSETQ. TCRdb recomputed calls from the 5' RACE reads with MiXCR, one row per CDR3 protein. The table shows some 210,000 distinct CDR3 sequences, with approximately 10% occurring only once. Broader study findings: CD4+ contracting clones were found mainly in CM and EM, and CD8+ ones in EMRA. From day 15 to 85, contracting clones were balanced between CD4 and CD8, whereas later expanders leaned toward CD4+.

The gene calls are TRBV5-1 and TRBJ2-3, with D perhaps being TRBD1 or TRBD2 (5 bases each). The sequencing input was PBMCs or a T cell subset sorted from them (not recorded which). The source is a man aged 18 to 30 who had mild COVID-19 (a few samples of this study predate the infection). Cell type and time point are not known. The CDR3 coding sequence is TGCGCCAGCAGCTTCGGGACCTACAACACAGATACGCAGTATTTT. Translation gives CASSFGTYNTDTQYF.